This T cell receptor beta chain was sequenced for a study of cytomegalovirus exposure and HLA in healthy donors. In this sample, this clone turned up a few times. The target antigen is unknown. Study-wide results and limits: Most of the TCR beta V segments (in an earlier analysis) were productive either about 90% or about 30% of the time. In a later analysis, more than 15,000 TCR beta sequences were associated with HLA alleles at 0.05 false discovery rate. Researchers catalogued roughly 170 TCR beta chains as cytomegalovirus-associated.

With V trimmed by 1 base and J by 2 bases, 8 bases remained unmatched. The germline V gene has CDR1 SGHRS and CDR2 YFSETQ. CDR3 length: 16 amino acids. It was with 60 Vbeta and 13 Jbeta primers that the PCR ran. As processed by the authors: Some 9.9 million of roughly 81 million unique TCR beta chains were shared, per a later count. Libraries were prepared by immunoSEQ multiplex PCR; TCRdb keeps only in-frame clonotypes and omits some of them. D and trimming come from the DNA, and the V and J calls and clone size come from that table. Of about 82,000 clones in the sample, about three quarters are singletons; the top ten hold just over 8%.

The TCR sequence derives from a man aged 55-75 years in good health and CMV-seronegative. The material sequenced was PBMCs. The V and J genes are TRBV5-1 and TRBJ2-5; 7 bases map to TRBD2. CDR3 sequence reads: CASSLLSSGLQETQYF. DNA for the CDR3: TGCGCCAGCAGCTTGTTGTCTAGCGGTCTACAAGAGACCCAGTACTTC.